What follows are 32 T cell receptor beta chains derived from one specimen sequenced in a study of T cells after yellow fever vaccination. TCRdb redid the calling of the 5' RACE reads with MiXCR, one entry per CDR3 protein. In the table there are some 560,000 distinct CDR3 sequences, around 16% of which are singletons. This sample comprised PBMCs, obtained about 5 days after the first yellow fever vaccination. These receptor sequences come from a young man who received the YFV17D yellow fever vaccine.

This clonotype was detected only a few times. The chain is built from TRBV7-2 and TRBJ2-1; 12 nucleotides line up with TRBD2. The CDR3 totals 15 residues. Per the germline V gene, CDR1 is SGHTA and CDR2 is FQGNSA. Trimming at V came to 4 bases and at J to 8 bases, leaving 6 bases not matched to a gene. In DNA form, the CDR3 reads TGTGCCAGCAGCTCCCTAGCGGGGGGGCCTTATGAGCAGTTCTTC. Amino acid sequence: CASSSLAGGPYEQFF. The variable domain in full, with the rest retrieved from reference TRBV7-2 and TRBJ2-1, is GAGVSQSPSNKVTEKGKDVELRCDPISGHTALYWYRQSLGQGLEFLIYFQGNSAPDKSGLPSDRFSAERTGGSVSTLTIQRTQQEDSAVYLCASSSLAGGPYEQFFGPGTRLTVL.

This clonotype was seen more than once but under ten times. The rearrangement uses TRBV10-3 and TRBJ1-1, with D possibly TRBD1 on 6 matching bases. CDR3 size: 14 residues. V dropped 11 bases and J dropped 3 bases, with 19 bases sitting between them. CDR1 and CDR2 from the germline V gene are ENHRY and SYGVKD. CDR3 amino acids: CALRGGPGDTEAFF. CDR3 coding DNA: TGTGCCTTGAGGGGGGGCCCAGGGGACACTGAAGCTTTCTTT.

This clonotype occurred a few times. V gene TRBV6-1 combines with J gene TRBJ2-6; TRBD1 aligns across 9 bases. CDR1 and CDR2 from the germline V gene are MNHNS and SASEGT. The CDR3 extends over 15 amino acids. V lost 6 bases and J lost 4; bases outside the gene matches: 4. CDR3 in DNA: TGTGCCAGCAGAAACAGGGGGCCAGGGGCCAACGTCCTGACTTTC. This translates into CASRNRGPGANVLTF.

This clonotype was seen ten or more times. The rearrangement links TRBV4-1 to TRBJ2-5; maybe TRBD2 (6 bases). Germline V gives CDR1 MGHRA, CDR2 YSYEKL. The CDR3 spans 14 residues. Trimming removed 1 base from V and 1 base from J, with 7 bases in between. The CDR3 bases are TGCGCCAGCAGCCAAGGGGGACTCCAAGAGACCCAGTACTTC. It codes for CASSQGGLQETQYF.

A few counts support this clonotype. The chain links TRBV7-2 to TRBJ2-3, with D possibly being TRBD2 (6 bases). V was shortened by 5 bases and J by 7 bases, with 10 bases between the two germline ends. This CDR3 contains 12 residues. In germline, CDR1 is SGHTA, CDR2 FQGNSA. CDR3 loop: CASSPGLYTQYF. The CDR3 DNA sequence: TGTGCCAGCAGCCCTGGACTATATACGCAGTATTTT.

At least ten counts were recorded for this clonotype. The chain employs TRBV12-3 or TRBV12-4 and TRBJ2-5, with D maybe TRBD2 (5 bases). V lost 9 bases and J 3 bases, leaving 17 bases between the germline ends. CDR3 length equals 14 residues. The CDR3 loop reads CASSPGVLEETQYF. In nucleotides, the CDR3 is TGTGCCAGTTCCCCCGGGGTCCTTGAAGAGACCCAGTACTTC.

The chain is built from TRBV10-3 and TRBJ2-7; no firm D call. CDR1 is ENHRY, CDR2 SYGVKD, per germline. V was trimmed by 5 bases and J by 2 bases, leaving 13 bases between them. The CDR3 is 14 residues long. In nucleotides, the CDR3 is TGTGCCATCAGTCAAGGGTCTGGGGCCTACGAGCAGTACTTC. Amino acids: CAISQGSGAYEQYF.

The chain couples TRBV7-8 to TRBJ1-4, with 7 bases identical to TRBD1. The V gene end was trimmed by 4 bases and the J gene end by 2 bases; junction bases not matched to a gene: 4. This CDR3 spans 15 amino acids. In germline, CDR1 is SGHVS, CDR2 FQNEAQ. The CDR3 DNA is TGTGCCAGCAGCTCACCGACAGGGACTAATGAAAAACTGTTTTTT. Protein sequence: CASSSPTGTNEKLFF.

The CDR3 DNA is TGTGCCAGCAGACCAACCGGGCTTGGAGCTGAAGCTTTCTTT. It codes for CASRPTGLGAEAFF. The V and J genes are TRBV27 and TRBJ1-1, with no clear D. V lost 6 bases and J 6 bases, leaving 17 bases between the germline ends. The CDR3 runs 14 residues. Germline lookup yields CDR1 MNHEY and CDR2 SMNVEV (reference sequence).

The chain joins TRBV3-1 to TRBJ1-1; D may be TRBD1 (6 bases). The length of the CDR3 is 14 residues. The V end lost 2 bases, the J end lost 11 bases, and 18 bases lay between the germline ends. In germline, CDR1 is LGHDT, CDR2 YNNKEL (reference sequence). CDR3 in DNA: TGTGCCAGCAGCCAACCTGATGAGGGGGTGAAGGCTTTCTTT. Translating it yields CASSQPDEGVKAFF.

With regard to this clonotype: This is likely a read error, given that the CDR3 carries no conserved phenylalanine or tryptophan at its end. This chain uses TRBV6-2 or TRBV6-3 with TRBJ1-5; 8 bases match TRBD1. The ends lost 7 bases at V and 2 bases at J; junction bases unmatched: 7. CDR1 is MNHEY, CDR2 SVGEGT, per germline. This CDR3 comprises 15 residues. CDR3 residues: CASTPDREGNQPQHL. CDR3 coding DNA: TGTGCCAGCACCCCGGACAGGGAGGGCAATCAGCCCCAGCATTTA.

Only a few counts were recorded for this clonotype. The chain recombines TRBV4-1 with TRBJ2-5; 8 nucleotides agree with TRBD1. Germline trimming cut 4 bases from V and 4 bases from J; bases unmatched to any gene: 8. The CDR3 loop spans 15 amino acids. Germline CDR1 MGHRA, CDR2 YSYEKL. CDR3 sequence: CASSPMDREGETQYF. The CDR3 DNA sequence: TGCGCCAGCAGCCCAATGGACAGGGAAGGAGAGACCCAGTACTTC.

This chain connects TRBV5-1 to TRBJ2-2; D call uncertain. Germline V CDR1 and CDR2: SGHRS, YFSETQ. Trimming removed 0 bases at V and 8 bases at J, with 5 bases between. This CDR3 comprises 12 residues. The CDR3, as DNA: TGCGCCAGCAGCTTGGATGTGGGGGAGCTGTTTTTT. It encodes CASSLDVGELFF.

The rearrangement joins TRBV11-2 to TRBJ2-3; either TRBD1 or TRBD2 may supply D (5 bases each). CDR3 length equals 15 residues. Germline CDR1 SGHAT, CDR2 FQNNGV. Trimming removed 5 bases from V and 1 base from J, with 13 bases in between. The CDR3 DNA reads as TGTGCCAGCAGCGTTAGGCAGGGACGCACAGATACGCAGTATTTT. Its translation: CASSVRQGRTDTQYF.

This clonotype was recorded a few times. J is TRBJ2-6 and V is TRBV5-1, with D perhaps given as TRBD1 or TRBD2 (5 bases each). There are 18 residues in the CDR3. From germline, CDR1 is SGHRS and CDR2 YFSETQ. V was cut by 4 bases and J by 0 bases, with 17 bases left in between. The CDR3 DNA reads as TGCGCCAGCAGCAGTACCGGGACGGGGTTCTCTGGGGCCAACGTCCTGACTTTC. Protein product: CASSSTGTGFSGANVLTF. The full variable domain, completed using reference TRBV5-1 and TRBJ2-6, is KAGVTQTPRYLIKTRGQQVTLSCSPISGHRSVSWYQQTPGQGLQFLFEYFSETQRNKGNFPGRFSGRQFSNSRSEMNVSTLELGDSALYLCASSSTGTGFSGANVLTFGAGSRLTVL.

The V call is TRBV12-3 or TRBV12-4, the J call TRBJ2-7; 10 bases fit TRBD1. This CDR3 has 16 amino acids. Trimming took 1 base from V and 9 from J; bases not matched to a gene: 12. This CDR3 is CASSLEPGTGVSRQYV. In nucleotides, the CDR3 is TGTGCCAGCAGTTTAGAACCCGGGACAGGGGTTTCCAGGCAGTACGTC.

This clonotype was seen a few times. The rearrangement links TRBV6-2 or TRBV6-3 to TRBJ2-5, with D perhaps matching TRBD2 (6 bases). This CDR3 is 13 amino acids long. The V gene lost 5 bases and the J gene lost 0 bases, with 7 bases spanning the gap. CDR1 is MNHEY and CDR2 is SVGEGT in the germline V gene. The CDR3: CASSREDQETQYF. CDR3 DNA: TGTGCCAGCAGTAGGGAGGACCAAGAGACCCAGTACTTC.

This clonotype was picked up a small number of times. The V and J genes are TRBV5-1 and TRBJ2-1, with a possible D match to TRBD1 (5 bases). V lost 3 bases and J 3 bases, leaving 13 bases between the germline ends. The CDR3 contains 15 residues. Germline lookup yields CDR1 SGHRS and CDR2 YFSETQ. DNA for the CDR3: TGCGCCAGCAGCTCCTCGACAGTAAGCTACAATGAGCAGTTCTTC. This encodes CASSSSTVSYNEQFF.

To note about this clonotype: The junction departs from germline at one end; a sequencing error may be responsible. The chain uses TRBV28 and TRBJ1-1; TRBD1 agrees at 10 bases. CDR3 length equals 18 residues. Germline V gene lookup returns CDR1 MDHEN and CDR2 SYDVKM. The CDR3 spells CACSLWGQGKDWNTEAFF. The CDR3, as DNA: TGTGCCTGCAGTTTATGGGGACAGGGGAAAGATTGGAACACTGAAGCTTTCTTT.

This clonotype was counted between two and nine times. This sequence joins TRBV7-2 and TRBJ1-1, with D possibly matching TRBD1 (5 bases). V lost 0 bases and J lost 7, with 12 bases in between. This CDR3 contains 14 residues. CDR1 and CDR2 (germline): SGHTA, FQGNSA. CDR3 sequence: CASSLALRDYEAFF. Written as DNA, the CDR3 is TGTGCCAGCAGCTTAGCTCTCAGGGACTATGAAGCTTTCTTT. Using reference TRBV7-2 and TRBJ1-1 for the parts outside the CDR3, the full variable domain is GAGVSQSPSNKVTEKGKDVELRCDPISGHTALYWYRQSLGQGLEFLIYFQGNSAPDKSGLPSDRFSAERTGGSVSTLTIQRTQQEDSAVYLCASSLALRDYEAFFGQGTRLTVV.

As regards this clonotype: A much larger clonotype is one base distant, so this may be a read error. This chain connects TRBV12-3 or TRBV12-4 to TRBJ2-5, with D hard to call. CDR3 length: 14 amino acids. Trimming left V 6 bases short and J 3 bases short, with 14 bases between. CDR3 DNA sequence: TGTGCCAGCAGCCGAACTGGGAACAAAGAGACCCAGTACTTC. Protein sequence: CASSRTGNKETQYF.

This clonotype was observed a handful of times. The chain carries TRBV7-2 and TRBJ2-7; no clear D gene. Germline V CDR1 and CDR2: SGHTA, FQGNSA. The CDR3 contains 13 residues. The V end lost 3 bases, the J end lost 4 bases, and 10 bases lay between the germline ends. CDR3 nucleotides: TGTGCCAGCAGCTTTGGGCTGACATACGAGCAGTACGTC. This encodes CASSFGLTYEQYV.

This sequence joins TRBV27 and TRBJ1-5; unclear D gene. Looked up from germline, CDR1 is MNHEY and CDR2 is SMNVEV (reference sequence). V shed 6 bases and J shed 2 bases, with 14 bases lying between them. The CDR3 loop spans 15 amino acids. The CDR3 protein is CASSPKVLGNQPQHF. For the CDR3, the DNA is TGTGCCAGCAGCCCGAAGGTGTTGGGCAATCAGCCCCAGCATTTT.

The chain couples TRBV3-1 to TRBJ2-7; D is undetermined. V lost 1 base to trimming and J lost 2 bases, with 12 bases between them. This CDR3 is built from 15 residues. In germline, CDR1 is LGHDT, CDR2 YNNKEL (reference sequence). CDR3 loop: CASSQVGRIPYEQYF. DNA for the CDR3: TGTGCCAGCAGCCAAGTGGGCCGGATCCCCTACGAGCAGTACTTC.

This clonotype was detected only a few times. The CDR3 spells CASSPSRVETQYF. DNA of the CDR3: TGTGCCAGCAGCCCCTCCAGGGTGGAGACCCAGTACTTC. This rearrangement joins TRBV12-3 or TRBV12-4 to TRBJ2-5; possibly TRBD1 for D (5 bases). Trimming cost V 6 bases and J 5 bases, with 13 bases left between them. The CDR3 runs 13 residues.

V is TRBV5-1 and J is TRBJ1-5; D call uncertain. The CDR3 totals 14 residues. V lost 4 bases and J 8 bases, leaving 16 bases between the germline ends. Looked up from germline, CDR1 is SGHRS and CDR2 is YFSETQ. The CDR3 nucleotides read TGCGCCAGCAGCCTTGGTCCCCACCGGGAGCCCCAGCATTTT. As protein: CASSLGPHREPQHF.

The J gene is TRBJ2-7, the V gene TRBV7-2; D gene unclear. Germline V gene lookup returns CDR1 SGHTA and CDR2 FQGNSA. This CDR3 is 13 amino acids long. The ends were cut back, 5 bases at V and 3 bases at J, with 11 bases in the middle. CDR3 coding DNA: TGTGCCAGCAGCCCCGACCCTCACTACGAGCAGTACGTC. Translated: CASSPDPHYEQYV.

This clonotype was seen a few times. The chain has TRBV19 and TRBJ1-2; no firm D call. The CDR3 consists of 13 residues. The germline V gene encodes CDR1 LNHDA and CDR2 SQIVND (reference sequence). Trimming took 4 bases from V and 0 from J, leaving 6 bases between them. The CDR3: CASSTASNYGYTF. CDR3 DNA: TGTGCCAGTAGTACAGCCTCTAACTATGGCTACACCTTC. The whole variable domain, filled in from reference TRBV19 and TRBJ1-2, reads DGGITQSPKYLFRKEGQNVTLSCEQNLNHDAMYWYRQDPGQGLRLIYYSQIVNDFQKGDIAEGYSVSREKKESFPLTVTSAQKNPTAFYLCASSTASNYGYTFGSGTRLTVV.

In its sample, this clonotype was seen a few times. V usage is TRBV18 and J usage is TRBJ2-3; 7 positions agree with TRBD1. Trimming took 3 bases from V and 6 from J; bases not matched to a gene: 12. The CDR3 totals 16 residues. Germline CDR1 and CDR2: KGHSH and LQKENI. CDR3 in DNA: TGTGCCAGCTCACCGGGAACAGGGGCGTACGGCGATACGCAGTATTTT. This gives the protein CASSPGTGAYGDTQYF.

The CDR3 spells CASAAKKGARTDTQYF. The CDR3 region has the DNA TGTGCCAGCGCCGCTAAAAAGGGGGCGCGGACAGATACGCAGTATTTT. J is TRBJ2-3 and V is TRBV7-8; 7 bases agree with TRBD1. This CDR3 region has 16 residues. V was pared by 8 bases and J by 3 bases, with 14 bases of the junction left unmatched. Germline CDR1 is SGHVS and CDR2 is FQNEAQ. The complete variable domain, with remaining parts taken from reference TRBV7-8 and TRBJ2-3, reads GAGVSQSPRYKVAKRGQDVALRCDPISGHVSLFWYQQALGQGPEFLTYFQNEAQLDKSGLPSDRFFAERPEGSVSTLKIQRTQQEDSAVYLCASAAKKGARTDTQYFGPGTRLTVL.

This clonotype appeared a few times. J is TRBJ1-1 and V is TRBV9; maybe TRBD1 (5 bases). Germline CDR1 reads SGDLS; CDR2 reads YYNGEE. CDR3 size: 14 residues. The V and J ends lost 2 bases and 10 bases respectively, with 18 bases between them. For the CDR3, the DNA is TGTGCCAGCAGCGTTTCTCGAGGGGTCGAAGGAGCTTTCTTT. This codes for CASSVSRGVEGAFF.

The chain carries TRBV7-9 and TRBJ2-3, with D maybe TRBD2 (6 bases). V lost 2 bases and J lost 4, with 16 bases in between. From germline, CDR1 is SEHNR and CDR2 FQNEAQ (reference sequence). The CDR3 extends over 16 amino acids. The CDR3 loop is CASSLLPGTGADTQYF. CDR3 nucleotides: TGTGCCAGCAGCTTACTCCCGGGGACGGGAGCAGATACGCAGTATTTT.